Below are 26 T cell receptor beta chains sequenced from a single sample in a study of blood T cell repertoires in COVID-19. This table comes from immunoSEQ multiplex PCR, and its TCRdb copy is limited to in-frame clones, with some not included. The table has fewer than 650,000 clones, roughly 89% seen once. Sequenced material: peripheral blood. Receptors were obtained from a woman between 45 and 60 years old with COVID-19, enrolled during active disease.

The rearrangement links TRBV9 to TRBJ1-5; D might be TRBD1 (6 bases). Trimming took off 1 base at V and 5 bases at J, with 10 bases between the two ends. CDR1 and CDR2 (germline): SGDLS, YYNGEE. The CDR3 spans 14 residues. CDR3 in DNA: TGTGCCAGCAGCGTATCAGGGGCTGATCAGCCCCAGCATTTT. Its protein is CASSVSGADQPQHF.

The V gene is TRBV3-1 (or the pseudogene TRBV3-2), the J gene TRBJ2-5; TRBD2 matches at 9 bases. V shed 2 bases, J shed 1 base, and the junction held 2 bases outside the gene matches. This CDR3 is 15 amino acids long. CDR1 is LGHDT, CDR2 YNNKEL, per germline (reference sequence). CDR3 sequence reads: CASSQKGLAQETQYF. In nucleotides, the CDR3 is TGTGCCAGCAGCCAAAAGGGACTAGCCCAAGAGACCCAGTACTTC.

The DNA of the CDR3 is TGTGCCAGCAGTTACGGGCGGGGAGCAGATACGCAGTATTTT. It translates to CASSYGRGADTQYF. The chain carries TRBV6-6 and TRBJ2-3, with D possibly matching TRBD2 (6 bases). CDR1 MNHNY and CDR2 SVGAGI come from the germline V gene (reference sequence). V shed 2 bases and J shed 4 bases, with 10 bases lying between them. The CDR3 length is 14 residues.

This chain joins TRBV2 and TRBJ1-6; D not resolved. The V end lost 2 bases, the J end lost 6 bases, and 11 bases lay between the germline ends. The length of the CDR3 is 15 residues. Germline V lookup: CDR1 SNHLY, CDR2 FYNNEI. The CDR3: CASSEQTPGNSPLHF. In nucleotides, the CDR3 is TGTGCCAGCAGTGAACAGACCCCGGGTAATTCACCCCTCCACTTT.

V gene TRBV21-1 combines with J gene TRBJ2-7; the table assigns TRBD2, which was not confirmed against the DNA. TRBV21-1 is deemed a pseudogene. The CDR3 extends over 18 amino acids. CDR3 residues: CASSKERRGGPTSYEQYF. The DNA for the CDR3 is TGTGCCAGCAGCAAAGAGCGGCGGGGGGGCCCCACCTCCTACGAGCAGTACTTC.

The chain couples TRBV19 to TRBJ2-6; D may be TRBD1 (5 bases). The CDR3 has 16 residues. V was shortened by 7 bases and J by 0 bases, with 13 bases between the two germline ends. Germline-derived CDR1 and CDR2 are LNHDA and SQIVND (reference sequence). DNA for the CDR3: TGTGCCAGTAAACAGGTATTATCCTCTGGGGCCAACGTCCTGACTTTC. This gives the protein CASKQVLSSGANVLTF.

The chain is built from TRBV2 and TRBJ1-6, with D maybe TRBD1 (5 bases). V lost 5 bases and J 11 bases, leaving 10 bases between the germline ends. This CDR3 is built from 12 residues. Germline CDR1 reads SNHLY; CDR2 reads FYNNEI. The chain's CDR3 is CASSIRVPPLHF. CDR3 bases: TGTGCCAGCAGTATCAGGGTCCCACCCCTCCACTTT.

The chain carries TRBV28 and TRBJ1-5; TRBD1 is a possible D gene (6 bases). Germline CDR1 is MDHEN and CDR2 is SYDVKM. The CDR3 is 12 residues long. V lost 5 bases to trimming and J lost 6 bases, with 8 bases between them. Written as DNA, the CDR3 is TGTGCCAGCAGTGCAGGGGTTCAGCCCCAGCATTTT. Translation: CASSAGVQPQHF.

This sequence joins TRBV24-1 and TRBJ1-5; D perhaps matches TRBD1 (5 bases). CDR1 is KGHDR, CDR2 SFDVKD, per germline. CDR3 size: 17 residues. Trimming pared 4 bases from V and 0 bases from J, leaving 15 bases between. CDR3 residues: CATSDGGRGPSNQPQHF. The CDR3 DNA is TGTGCCACCAGTGACGGGGGGAGGGGCCCTAGCAATCAGCCCCAGCATTTT.

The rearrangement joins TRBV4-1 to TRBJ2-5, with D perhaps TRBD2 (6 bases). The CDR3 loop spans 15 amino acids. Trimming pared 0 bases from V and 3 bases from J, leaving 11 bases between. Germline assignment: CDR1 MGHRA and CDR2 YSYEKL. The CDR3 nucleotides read TGCGCCAGCAGCCAAGACGGGACGGGGGAAGAGACCCAGTACTTC. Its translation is CASSQDGTGEETQYF.

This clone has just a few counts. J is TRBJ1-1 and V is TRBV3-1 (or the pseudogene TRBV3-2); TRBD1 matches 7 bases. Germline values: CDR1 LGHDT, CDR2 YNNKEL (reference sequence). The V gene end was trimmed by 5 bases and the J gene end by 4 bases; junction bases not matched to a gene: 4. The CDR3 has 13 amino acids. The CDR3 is CASSSQGGTEAFF. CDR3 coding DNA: TGTGCCAGCAGCTCCCAGGGGGGCACTGAAGCTTTCTTT.

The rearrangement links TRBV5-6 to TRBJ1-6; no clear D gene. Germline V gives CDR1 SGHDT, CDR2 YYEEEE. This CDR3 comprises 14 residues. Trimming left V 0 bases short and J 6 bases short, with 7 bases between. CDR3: CASSLGQANSPLHF. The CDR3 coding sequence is TGTGCCAGCAGCTTGGGACAAGCTAATTCACCCCTCCACTTT. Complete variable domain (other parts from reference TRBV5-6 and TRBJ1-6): DAGVTQSPTHLIKTRGQQVTLRCSPKSGHDTVSWYQQALGQGPQFIFQYYEEEERQRGNFPDRFSGHQFPNYSSELNVNALLLGDSALYLCASSLGQANSPLHFGNGTRLTVT.

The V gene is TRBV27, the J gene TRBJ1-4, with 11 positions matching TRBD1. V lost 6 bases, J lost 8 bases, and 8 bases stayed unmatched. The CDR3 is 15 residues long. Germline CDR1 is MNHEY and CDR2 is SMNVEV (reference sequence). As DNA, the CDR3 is TGTGCCAGCAGGGGAAAGGACAGGGGGCGAGAAAAACTGTTTTTT. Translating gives CASRGKDRGREKLFF.

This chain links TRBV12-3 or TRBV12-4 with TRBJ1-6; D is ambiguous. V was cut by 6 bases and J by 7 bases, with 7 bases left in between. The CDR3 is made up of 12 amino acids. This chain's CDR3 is CASRLRNSPLHF. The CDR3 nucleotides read TGTGCCAGCAGGCTCAGGAATTCACCCCTCCACTTT.

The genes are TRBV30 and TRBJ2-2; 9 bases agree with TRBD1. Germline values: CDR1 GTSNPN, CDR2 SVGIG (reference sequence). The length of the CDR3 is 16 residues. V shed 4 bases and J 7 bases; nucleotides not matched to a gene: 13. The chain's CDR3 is CAWTRPPGTGIGELFF. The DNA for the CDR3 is TGTGCCTGGACGCGCCCCCCCGGGACAGGGATCGGGGAGCTGTTTTTT.

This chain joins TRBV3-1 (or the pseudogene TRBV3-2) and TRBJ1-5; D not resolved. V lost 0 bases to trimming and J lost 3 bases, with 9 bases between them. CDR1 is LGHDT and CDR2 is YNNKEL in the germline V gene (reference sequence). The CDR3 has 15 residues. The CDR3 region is CASSQDSRNNQPQHF. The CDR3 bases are TGTGCCAGCAGCCAAGACTCCAGAAACAATCAGCCCCAGCATTTT.

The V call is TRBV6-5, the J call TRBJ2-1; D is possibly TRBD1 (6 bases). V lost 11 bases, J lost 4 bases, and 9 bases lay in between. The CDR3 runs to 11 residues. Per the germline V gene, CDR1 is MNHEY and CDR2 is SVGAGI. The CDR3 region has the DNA TGTGCCCTAGGGGGTTACAATGAGCAGTTCTTC. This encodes CALGGYNEQFF.

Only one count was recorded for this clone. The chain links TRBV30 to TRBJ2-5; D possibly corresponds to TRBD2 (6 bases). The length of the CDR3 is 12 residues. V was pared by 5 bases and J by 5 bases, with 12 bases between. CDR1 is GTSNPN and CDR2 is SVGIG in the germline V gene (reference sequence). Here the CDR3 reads CAWESRDETQYF. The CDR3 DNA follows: TGTGCCTGGGAGTCGCGGGACGAGACCCAGTACTTC. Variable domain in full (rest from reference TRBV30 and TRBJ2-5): SQTIHQWPATLVQPVGSPLSLECTVEGTSNPNLYWYRQAAGRGLQLLFYSVGIGQISSEVPQNLSASRPQDRQFILSSKKLLLSDSGFYLCAWESRDETQYFGPGTRLLVL.

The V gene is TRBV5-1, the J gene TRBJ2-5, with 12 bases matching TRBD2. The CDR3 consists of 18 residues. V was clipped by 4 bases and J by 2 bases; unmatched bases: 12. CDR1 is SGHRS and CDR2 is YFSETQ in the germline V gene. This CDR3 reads CASSQIASGGALQETQYF. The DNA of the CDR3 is TGCGCCAGCAGCCAAATCGCTAGCGGGGGGGCCTTGCAAGAGACCCAGTACTTC.

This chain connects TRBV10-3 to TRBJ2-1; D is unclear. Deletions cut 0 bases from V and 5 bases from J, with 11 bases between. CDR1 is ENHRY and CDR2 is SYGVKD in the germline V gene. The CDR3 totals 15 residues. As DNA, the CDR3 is TGTGCCATCAGTGAGTCCTCGGTAGTGAACAATGAGCAGTTCTTC. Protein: CAISESSVVNNEQFF.

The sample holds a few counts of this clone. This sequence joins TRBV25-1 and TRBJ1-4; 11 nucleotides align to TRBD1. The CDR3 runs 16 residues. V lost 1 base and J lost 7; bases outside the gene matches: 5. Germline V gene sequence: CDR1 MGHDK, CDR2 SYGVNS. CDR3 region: CASSELVGTGGEKLFF. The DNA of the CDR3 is TGTGCCAGCAGTGAATTAGTCGGGACAGGGGGTGAAAAACTGTTTTTT.

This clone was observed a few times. CDR3 loop: CASSFGAGTGGSPLHF. The CDR3 coding sequence is TGTGCCAGCAGCTTCGGTGCCGGGACAGGGGGATCACCCCTCCACTTT. The rearrangement links TRBV7-2 to TRBJ1-6, with TRBD1 matching over 11 bases. V lost 3 bases and J lost 10; bases outside the gene matches: 8. This CDR3 is 16 amino acids long. CDR1 SGHTA and CDR2 FQGNSA come from the germline V gene.

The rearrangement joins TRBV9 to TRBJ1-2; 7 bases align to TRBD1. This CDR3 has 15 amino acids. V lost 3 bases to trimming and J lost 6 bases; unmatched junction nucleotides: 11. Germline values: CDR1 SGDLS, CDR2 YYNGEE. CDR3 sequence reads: CASSANRGLKDGYTF. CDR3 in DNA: TGTGCCAGCAGCGCCAACAGGGGCCTGAAGGATGGCTACACCTTC. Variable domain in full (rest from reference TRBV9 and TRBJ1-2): DSGVTQTPKHLITATGQRVTLRCSPRSGDLSVYWYQQSLDQGLQFLIQYYNGEERAKGNILERFSAQQFPDLHSELNLSSLELGDSALYFCASSANRGLKDGYTFGSGTRLTVV.

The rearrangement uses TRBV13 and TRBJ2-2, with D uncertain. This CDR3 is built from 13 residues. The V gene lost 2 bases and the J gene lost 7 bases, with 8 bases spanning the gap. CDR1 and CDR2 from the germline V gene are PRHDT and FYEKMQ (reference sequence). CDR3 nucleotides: TGTGCCAGCAGCTTAAAATCGGTCGGGGAGCTGTTTTTT. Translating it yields CASSLKSVGELFF.

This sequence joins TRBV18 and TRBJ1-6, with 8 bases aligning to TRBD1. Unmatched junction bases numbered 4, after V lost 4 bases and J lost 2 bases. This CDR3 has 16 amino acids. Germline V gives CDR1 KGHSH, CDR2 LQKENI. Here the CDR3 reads CASSQRQGPYNSPLHF. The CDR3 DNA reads TGTGCCAGCTCACAAAGACAGGGGCCCTATAATTCACCCCTCCACTTT.

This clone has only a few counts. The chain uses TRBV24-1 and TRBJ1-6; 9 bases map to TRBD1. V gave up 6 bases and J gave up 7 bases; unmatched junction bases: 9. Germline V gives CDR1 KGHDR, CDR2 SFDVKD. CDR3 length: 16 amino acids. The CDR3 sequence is CATSSHRQGGNSPLHF. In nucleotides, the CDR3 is TGTGCCACCAGTAGCCACCGACAGGGGGGCAATTCACCCCTCCACTTT.